The 3 T cell receptor beta chains listed next were all sequenced from one sample in a study of tumor and adjacent non-tumor tissue in lung cancer. A modified ARM-PCR protocol with three rounds of nested PCR amplified TCRbeta. One entry per CDR3 protein, called by TCRdb with MiXCR from the multiplex PCR reads. The data show tens of thousands of distinct CDR3 sequences, around 70% seen once. RNA was extracted from bulk tissue without any cell sorting. Distant lung tissue was collected more than 3 cm away from the tumor edge. The specimen was distant non-tumor lung tissue. The receptors originated from a woman between 50 and 59 years old with non-small cell lung cancer.

In the case of this clonotype: A clone one base away is much larger, so this may be a read error. The chain uses TRBV14 and TRBJ1-5; D remains ambiguous. The CDR3 runs 13 residues. The germline V gene has CDR1 SGHDN and CDR2 FVKESK. V gave up 1 base and J gave up 8 bases, with 9 bases separating them. The CDR3 reads CASSQGLGKPQHF. The CDR3 nucleotides read TGTGCCAGCAGCCAAGGTTTGGGTAAGCCCCAGCATTTT. Variable domain in full (rest from reference TRBV14 and TRBJ1-5): EAGVTQFPSHSVIEKGQTVTLRCDPISGHDNLYWYRRVMGKEIKFLLHFVKESKQDESGMPNNRFLAERTGGTYSTLKVQPAELEDSGVYFCASSQGLGKPQHFGDGTRLSIL.

On this clonotype itself: A junction end diverges from the germline sequence, so it may reflect a read error. The chain joins TRBV20-1 to TRBJ2-1; TRBD1 or TRBD2 may be the D gene (5 bases each). Germline CDR1 is DFQATT and CDR2 is SNEGSKA (reference sequence). The CDR3 is 16 residues long. For the CDR3, the DNA is TGCAGTGCTCAACCGGGGACCAACTTTTCCTACAATGAGCAATTCTTC. It specifies CSAQPGTNFSYNEQFF.

Concerning this clonotype itself: No conserved phenylalanine or tryptophan ends this CDR3, so it is likely a read error. The genes are TRBV6-1 and TRBJ1-1; the D gene is possibly TRBD1 (6 bases). Trimming shortened V by 4 bases and J by 7 bases, and 16 bases separated the two germline ends. The germline CDR1 and CDR2 sequences are MNHNS and SASEGT. The CDR3 loop spans 14 amino acids. The CDR3, as DNA: TGTGCCAGCAGTGGTGGGGGGCGCAACTATGAAGCTTTCTTA. This gives the protein CASSGGGRNYEAFL.